The clone carrying this TCR beta chain turned up a few times. The V gene's germline CDR1 is LNHDA and CDR2 SQIVND (reference sequence). V was cut by 3 bases and J by 5 bases, with 16 bases left in between. The CDR3 is 15 amino acids. This specimen comes from a study of T cell responses to AZD1222 COVID-19 vaccine. Clones were read by immunoSEQ multiplex PCR, and TCRdb kept only the in-frame ones, dropping some. The sample contains over 150,000 clones, roughly 90% of which appear only once. The TCR comes from an adult who received the AZD1222 COVID-19 vaccine. The specimen was peripheral blood, collected 28 days after the second AZD1222 dose. This chain uses TRBV19 with TRBJ1-1; tentative D call: TRBD1 (6 bases). In DNA, the CDR3 is TGTGCCAGTAGTATGGGGGCCCTGGGGGGTACTGAAGCTTTCTTT. It is translated as CASSMGALGGTEAFF.